The source of this T cell receptor beta chain is a study of CD8 T cells in ankylosing spondylitis. This clonotype was detected many times. TCRdb re-analysed the 5' RACE reads in MiXCR, keeping a single row per CDR3 protein. The sample shows approximately 350,000 distinct CDR3 sequences, more than 20% of them seen only once. The CDR3 runs to 15 residues. The V segment lost 2 bases and the J segment 0 bases; nucleotides outside the gene matches: 5. Germline assignment: CDR1 SQVTM and CDR2 ANQGSEA. The sample was blood, either unsorted or a sorted T cell fraction (not recorded which). The J gene is TRBJ2-7, the V gene TRBV29-1; TRBD2 agrees at 9 bases. The TCR comes from a male donor with ankylosing spondylitis or in good health (not recorded which). Written as DNA, the CDR3 is TGCAGCGTTGAACTAGCGGGACCCAGCTCCTACGAGCAGTACTTC. As protein: CSVELAGPSSYEQYF.